This entry describes one T cell receptor (beta chain). These data are taken from a study of T cell changes during pregnancy in multiple sclerosis. J gave up 6 bases and V 0 bases, and 10 bases lay outside the gene matches. Germline V CDR1 and CDR2: LGHNA, YNFKEQ. CDR3 length equals 18 residues. Sequencing was performed with immunoSEQ multiplex PCR; in TCRdb, only in-frame clones are kept and a portion is missing. This table holds about 42,000 clones, 88% found once. The TCR was taken from a female donor with multiple sclerosis, enrolled in a pregnancy study. The sample was CD4+ T cells from peripheral blood mononuclear cells, taken in the second trimester of pregnancy. V gene TRBV4-2 combines with J gene TRBJ2-1; 11 nucleotides agree with TRBD2. CDR3 in amino acids: CASSQDRRGTSGFNEQFF. CDR3 DNA sequence: TGTGCCAGCAGCCAAGATAGGAGGGGGACTAGCGGCTTCAATGAGCAGTTCTTC.